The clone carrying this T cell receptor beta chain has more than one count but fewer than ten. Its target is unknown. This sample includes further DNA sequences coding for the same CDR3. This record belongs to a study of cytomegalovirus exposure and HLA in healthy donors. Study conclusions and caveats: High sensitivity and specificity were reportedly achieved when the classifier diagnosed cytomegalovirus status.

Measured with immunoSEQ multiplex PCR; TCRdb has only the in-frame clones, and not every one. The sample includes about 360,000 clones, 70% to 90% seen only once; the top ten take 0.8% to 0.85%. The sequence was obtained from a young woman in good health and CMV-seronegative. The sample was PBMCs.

The CDR3 protein is CASSLEGGDYGYTF. The CDR3 region has the DNA TGTGCCAGCAGCTTGGAAGGGGGAGACTATGGCTACACCTTC. The chain employs TRBV5-4 and TRBJ1-2; D perhaps matches TRBD1 (6 bases). The CDR3 has 14 amino acids. CDR1 and CDR2 (germline): SGHNT, YYREEE (reference sequence). Trimming stripped 0 bases from V and 3 bases from J, with 9 bases between.